Presented here are 25 T cell receptor beta chains from one specimen sequenced in a study of shared clonotypes between healthy human individuals. The data were produced by immunoSEQ multiplex PCR, yet TCRdb's version contains in-frame clones alone and is incomplete. The table has around 2,000,000 clones, 85% to 95% seen once. The sample was naive CD4+ T cells sorted from blood. Subset meaning: CD45RA+ positively selected. These receptors originate from a young man in good health.

The genes are TRBV28 and TRBJ2-1; D may match TRBD1 or TRBD2 (5 bases each). With 6 bases removed from V and 6 bases from J, the gap between germline ends came to 18 bases. The CDR3 sequence is 15 residues long. Per the germline V gene, CDR1 is MDHEN and CDR2 is SYDVKM. The CDR3 DNA follows: TGTGCCAGCAGCCTCGGGACCCTAAGTTCCAATGAGCAGTTCTTC. Translating gives CASSLGTLSSNEQFF.

The genes are TRBV7-6 and TRBJ2-2; tentatively, D is TRBD2 (6 bases). V dropped 1 base and J dropped 4 bases, with 10 bases sitting between them. This CDR3 region has 15 residues. Germline CDR1 reads SGHVS; CDR2 reads FNYEAQ. CDR3: CASSLGSRGTGELFF. The CDR3 DNA follows: TGTGCCAGCAGCTTAGGATCGCGGGGCACCGGGGAGCTGTTTTTT.

V usage is TRBV19 and J usage is TRBJ2-3; the D is unclear. CDR1 is LNHDA, CDR2 SQIVND, per germline (reference sequence). The V end lost 3 bases, the J end lost 4 bases, and 8 bases lay between the germline ends. The CDR3 sequence is 13 residues long. CDR3 nucleotide sequence: TGTGCCAGTAGTATTAGGAAGGCAGATACGCAGTATTTT. Residues: CASSIRKADTQYF.

Written as DNA, the CDR3 is TGTGCCAGCAGTGCAACCGGGACAGATAAGAGGACCCAGTACTTC. Amino acids: CASSATGTDKRTQYF. V usage is TRBV25-1 and J usage is TRBJ2-5; 7 bases agree with TRBD1. CDR3 length: 15 residues. V shed 4 bases and J 7 bases; nucleotides not matched to a gene: 12. Germline CDR1 is MGHDK and CDR2 is SYGVNS.

The V and J genes are TRBV6-5 and TRBJ1-2; no firm D call. V was trimmed by 5 bases and J by 6 bases, leaving 13 bases between them. There are 13 residues in the CDR3. CDR1 and CDR2 from the germline V gene are MNHEY and SVGAGI. CDR3 sequence (DNA): TGTGCCAGCAGTCGGTCCCACCCCCATGGCTACACCTTC. Translation gives CASSRSHPHGYTF.

The chain employs TRBV5-6 and TRBJ2-7; 13 nucleotides line up with TRBD2. The CDR3 length is 17 residues. V was clipped by 4 bases and J by 3 bases; unmatched bases: 10. In germline, CDR1 is SGHDT, CDR2 YYEEEE. The CDR3 nucleotides read TGTGCCAGCAGCCGCAGGACTAGCGGGAGAAATCTCTACGAGCAGTACTTC. This encodes CASSRRTSGRNLYEQYF.

This chain links TRBV4-2 with TRBJ2-5; D gene unclear. Deletions cut 0 bases from V and 5 bases from J, with 13 bases between. The CDR3 is 15 residues long. Germline V lookup: CDR1 LGHNA, CDR2 YNFKEQ. The CDR3 spells CASSQDRVRAETQYF. DNA of the CDR3: TGTGCCAGCAGCCAAGATCGGGTCCGGGCGGAGACCCAGTACTTC.

The CDR3 protein is CASTQTLNYGYTF. CDR3 sequence (DNA): TGTGCCAGCACCCAAACCCTGAACTATGGCTACACCTTC. The genes are TRBV9 and TRBJ1-2; D call uncertain. The CDR3 covers 13 residues. Germline CDR1 and CDR2: SGDLS and YYNGEE. Trimming removed 6 bases from V and 2 bases from J, with 11 bases in between.

This chain joins TRBV7-9 and TRBJ1-1; 10 nucleotides agree with TRBD1. CDR1 and CDR2 from the germline V gene are SEHNR and FQNEAQ (reference sequence). The V and J ends lost 3 bases and 10 bases, in that order; junction bases with no gene match: 11. The CDR3 is made up of 15 amino acids. Here the CDR3 reads CASSLGQGFLEGAFF. In nucleotides, the CDR3 is TGTGCCAGCAGCTTGGGACAGGGGTTTCTTGAAGGAGCTTTCTTT.

This chain's CDR3 is CASRRGLAGGNEQFF. The DNA for the CDR3 is TGTGCCAGCAGGAGGGGACTAGCGGGAGGAAATGAGCAGTTCTTC. This rearrangement joins TRBV2 to TRBJ2-1; 15 positions match TRBD2. The CDR3 consists of 15 residues. V was clipped by 6 bases and J by 7 bases; unmatched bases: 4. CDR1 is SNHLY, CDR2 FYNNEI, per germline.

The chain carries TRBV5-4 and TRBJ1-1, with D perhaps TRBD1 (6 bases). The V end lost 2 bases, the J end lost 4 bases, and 18 bases lay between the germline ends. The CDR3 is 16 amino acids. Germline CDR1 SGHNT, CDR2 YYREEE (reference sequence). CDR3 residues: CASSLQGMPIFTEAFF. The CDR3 DNA reads as TGTGCCAGCAGCTTACAGGGAATGCCGATATTCACTGAAGCTTTCTTT.

J is TRBJ2-7 and V is TRBV4-3; TRBD1 matches at 10 bases. The CDR3 is 14 residues long. The J segment lost 6 bases and the V segment lost 3 bases, leaving 5 bases of the junction unmatched. CDR1 is LGHNA and CDR2 is YSLEER in the germline V gene. CDR3 nucleotide sequence: TGCGCCAGCAGCCAGGGACAGGGGCGCAGCGAGCAGTACTTC. This gives the protein CASSQGQGRSEQYF.

The rearrangement uses TRBV5-1 and TRBJ2-7; D uncertain. Germline V lookup: CDR1 SGHRS, CDR2 YFSETQ. The length of the CDR3 is 13 residues. Trimming stripped 0 bases from V and 3 bases from J, with 7 bases between. CDR3 protein: CASSLEAVYEQYF. The CDR3 DNA sequence: TGCGCCAGCAGCTTGGAGGCGGTCTACGAGCAGTACTTC.

The chain joins TRBV5-1 to TRBJ2-3; 7 bases agree with TRBD1. CDR1 and CDR2 from the germline V gene are SGHRS and YFSETQ. V lost 4 bases, J lost 2 bases, and 4 bases stayed unmatched. CDR3 length: 14 amino acids. The CDR3, as DNA: TGCGCCAGCAGCCCGGGACAGCACACAGATACGCAGTATTTT. The encoded protein is CASSPGQHTDTQYF.

The CDR3 DNA reads TGCGCCAGCAGTATCGACAGACAGCCCACAGATACGCAGTATTTT. This codes for CASSIDRQPTDTQYF. The rearrangement joins TRBV10-1 to TRBJ2-3; tentative D call: TRBD1 (5 bases). CDR3 length: 15 residues. Germline CDR1 is WNHNN and CDR2 is SYGVQD (reference sequence). Between the trimmed V and J ends, which lost 5 bases and 2 bases, there was a span of 14 bases.

This clone was seen once. The chain employs TRBV28 and TRBJ1-4; the match to TRBD1 covers 7 bases. This CDR3 contains 15 residues. V shed 6 bases and J 4 bases; nucleotides not matched to a gene: 8. CDR1 and CDR2 (germline): MDHEN, SYDVKM. For the CDR3, the DNA is TGTGCCAGCAGCACCTGGACAGGAGTTAATGAAAAACTGTTTTTT. Amino acid sequence: CASSTWTGVNEKLFF.

V and J are TRBV28 and TRBJ1-2; TRBD1 aligns across 11 bases. Looked up from germline, CDR1 is MDHEN and CDR2 is SYDVKM. The length of the CDR3 is 15 residues. With 6 bases clipped from V and 8 bases from J, the junction kept 11 bases outside the gene matches. CDR3 DNA: TGTGCCAGCAGGAACCCCGGGACAGGGGGAAAGGGCTACACCTTC. Residues: CASRNPGTGGKGYTF.

Concerning this clone itself: The junction shows a germline mismatch at one end, possibly a read error. The gene calls are TRBV6-1 and TRBJ1-5; TRBD1 is a possible D gene (6 bases). Germline V CDR1 and CDR2: MNHNS, SASEGT. The CDR3 spans 14 residues. The DNA for the CDR3 is TGTGCCAGCAGGGAAGGACAGATCAATCAGCCCCAGCATTTT. Its protein is CASREGQINQPQHF.

The chain links TRBV30 to TRBJ2-2; D ambiguous. CDR1 GTSNPN and CDR2 SVGIG come from the germline V gene (reference sequence). Trimming cost V 0 bases and J 7 bases, with 12 bases left between them. This CDR3 spans 14 amino acids. This chain's CDR3 is CAWSVLTRNGELFF. CDR3 nucleotides: TGTGCCTGGAGTGTACTAACTCGGAACGGGGAGCTGTTTTTT.

This chain joins TRBV11-3 and TRBJ2-3, with 9 bases fitting TRBD2. The germline gives CDR1 SGHNT, CDR2 YENEEA. The J segment lost 6 bases and the V segment lost 3 bases, leaving 4 bases of the junction unmatched. The CDR3 spans 14 residues. The chain's CDR3 is CASSFGLASDTQYF. As DNA, the CDR3 is TGTGCCAGCAGCTTTGGACTAGCGAGCGATACGCAGTATTTT.

This clone was seen only once. The chain carries TRBV6-1 and TRBJ1-2; the D is unclear. This CDR3 is 15 amino acids long. V lost 2 bases and J 5 bases, leaving 15 bases between the germline ends. In germline, CDR1 is MNHNS, CDR2 SASEGT. In nucleotides, the CDR3 is TGTGCCAGCAGTGAATATGCGACTGCCGTTTATGGCTACACCTTC. The encoded protein is CASSEYATAVYGYTF.

As concerns this clone: Distinct nucleotide sequences in the sample also encode this CDR3. This rearrangement joins TRBV5-1 to TRBJ2-1, with 8 bases fitting TRBD1. Germline trimming cut 0 bases from V and 4 bases from J; bases unmatched to any gene: 3. The CDR3 extends over 15 amino acids. The germline CDR1 and CDR2 sequences are SGHRS and YFSETQ. CDR3 bases: TGCGCCAGCAGCTTGGGTGGACAGGGTTACAATGAGCAGTTCTTC. This sequence encodes CASSLGGQGYNEQFF.

This rearrangement joins TRBV5-1 to TRBJ2-5, with 8 nucleotides matching TRBD2. After removal of 4 bases from V and 1 base from J, the junction contained 12 bases not matched to a gene. This CDR3 is built from 17 residues. CDR1 is SGHRS and CDR2 is YFSETQ in the germline V gene. CDR3 in DNA: TGCGCCAGCAGCCCCTTAGCGAGCGGGAGTTCCCAAGAGACCCAGTACTTC. Its translation: CASSPLASGSSQETQYF.

CDR3 sequence (DNA): TGTGCCAGCAGTGAACAGGGACAAAATCAGCCCCAGCATTTT. Residues: CASSEQGQNQPQHF. The chain employs TRBV25-1 and TRBJ1-5, with D possibly TRBD1 on 6 matching bases. Trimming removed 2 bases at V and 4 bases at J, with 9 bases between. The CDR3 spans 14 residues. CDR1 MGHDK and CDR2 SYGVNS come from the germline V gene.

The chain employs TRBV10-2 and TRBJ1-3; 9 bases agree with TRBD1. The V gene's germline CDR1 is WSHSY and CDR2 SAAADI. This CDR3 spans 15 amino acids. V trimming: 2 bases; J trimming: 4 bases; junction bases outside the gene matches: 3. The DNA of the CDR3 is TGCGCCAGCAGTGAGACCGGGACAGGGGGAAACACCATATATTTT. It codes for CASSETGTGGNTIYF.